Below are 4 T cell receptor beta chains sequenced from a single sample in a study of T cells in Graves' hyperthyroidism and ophthalmopathy. RNA transcripts were the template for amplifying TCR beta CDR3 regions. TCR CDR3 regions were first amplified by RT-PCR with HTBI primers. MiXCR was run by TCRdb on the multiplex PCR reads, yielding one entry per CDR3 protein. The repertoire holds fewer than 550,000 distinct CDR3 sequences, with about a sixth as singletons. Sample: blood. All receptors derive from a woman aged 18 to 35 with Graves' hyperthyroidism.

This clonotype was seen more than once but under ten times. V gene TRBV10-3 combines with J gene TRBJ2-1, with D possibly TRBD2 on 5 matching bases. The germline V gene has CDR1 ENHRY and CDR2 SYGVKD. The CDR3 totals 13 residues. Trimming stripped 11 bases from V and 9 bases from J, with 20 bases between. The CDR3 loop is CASKRADEGEQFF. CDR3 DNA: TGTGCCTCCAAGAGGGCGGATGAGGGTGAGCAGTTCTTC.

This sequence joins TRBV6-5 and TRBJ2-1, with D perhaps being TRBD1 or TRBD2 (5 bases each). V was shortened by 2 bases and J by 6 bases, with 14 bases between the two germline ends. Germline-derived CDR1 and CDR2 are MNHEY and SVGAGI. There are 15 residues in the CDR3. The CDR3 coding sequence is TGTGCCAGCAGTTACCGGTGGGACGCAATCAATGAGCAGTTCTTC. Encoded protein: CASSYRWDAINEQFF.

This clonotype was counted between two and nine times. This rearrangement joins TRBV20-1 to TRBJ1-4; D perhaps matches TRBD1 (5 bases). V was shortened by 4 bases and J by 2 bases, with 20 bases between the two germline ends. Per germline, CDR1 DFQATT and CDR2 SNEGSKA (reference sequence). The CDR3 is made up of 17 amino acids. The chain's CDR3 is CSATGTSRNSTNEKLFF. The DNA for the CDR3 is TGCAGTGCTACAGGGACCTCCCGTAATTCCACTAATGAAAAACTGTTTTTT.

This clonotype showed up just a few times. This chain links TRBV19 with TRBJ1-2; TRBD1 matches 8 bases. The germline V gene encodes CDR1 LNHDA and CDR2 SQIVND (reference sequence). This CDR3 has 15 amino acids. The trim removed 5 bases at V and 8 bases at J, leaving 13 bases unmatched. This CDR3 is CASSSRDRGLFGYTF. The CDR3, as DNA: TGTGCCAGTAGTTCACGAGACAGGGGACTATTCGGCTACACCTTC.